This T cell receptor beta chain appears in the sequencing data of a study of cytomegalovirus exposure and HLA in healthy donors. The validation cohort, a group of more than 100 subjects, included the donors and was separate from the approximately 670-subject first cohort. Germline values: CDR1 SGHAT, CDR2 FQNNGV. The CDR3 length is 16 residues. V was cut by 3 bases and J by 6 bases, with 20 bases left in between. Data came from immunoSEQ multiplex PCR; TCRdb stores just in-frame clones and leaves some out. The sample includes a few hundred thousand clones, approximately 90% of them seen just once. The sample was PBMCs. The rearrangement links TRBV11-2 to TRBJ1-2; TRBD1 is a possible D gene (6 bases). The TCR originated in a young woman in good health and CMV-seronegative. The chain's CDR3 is CASSFGGAPPLDGYTF. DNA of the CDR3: TGTGCCAGCAGCTTCGGGGGGGCCCCTCCGTTGGATGGCTACACCTTC.